The present T cell receptor (beta chain) was sequenced within a study of T-cell reconstitution after alpha-beta-depleted transplantation in children. This clonotype was counted only a few times. As yet, its antigen is unknown. One junction end does not reproduce the germline sequence, and a read error may be involved. Findings and limits, study-wide: One year post-transplant, T-cell counts and diversity were largely derived from T cells produced anew. Expanded graft clones numbering several hundred reportedly gave rise to alpha-beta T cells about two months after transplant. For some patients, TCRbeta diversity was high at day 60 because of recipient T cells and thymic progenitors that survived.

Preparation of the TCRbeta library used unique molecular identifiers. TCRdb processed the PCR reads anew with MiXCR; each CDR3 protein has one entry. The sample shows around 300,000 distinct CDR3 sequences, roughly 7.8% of them seen only once. The CDR3 extends over 15 amino acids. CDR1 is SEHNR and CDR2 is FQNEAQ in the germline V gene (reference sequence). Sequenced here: peripheral blood, sampled 360 days after TCRalphabeta/CD19-depleted stem cell transplant. The chain links TRBV7-9 to TRBJ2-1; TRBD2 matches 10 bases. The TCR comes from a female patient aged 2-10 years who had a stem cell transplant for Fanconi anemia, so the T cells may come from the graft donor. Written as DNA, the CDR3 is TGTGCCGGCAGCTACGGGACTAGCGCGGGCGATGAGCAGTTCTTC. Translated, it gives CAGSYGTSAGDEQFF.